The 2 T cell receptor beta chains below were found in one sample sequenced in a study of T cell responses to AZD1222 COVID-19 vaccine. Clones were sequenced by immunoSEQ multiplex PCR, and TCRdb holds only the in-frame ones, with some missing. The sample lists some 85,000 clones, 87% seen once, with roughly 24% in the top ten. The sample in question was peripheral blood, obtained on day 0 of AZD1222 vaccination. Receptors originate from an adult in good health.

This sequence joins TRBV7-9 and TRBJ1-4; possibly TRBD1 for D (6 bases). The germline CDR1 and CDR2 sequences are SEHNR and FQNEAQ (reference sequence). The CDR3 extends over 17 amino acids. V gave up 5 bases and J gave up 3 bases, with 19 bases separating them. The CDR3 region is CASSRGGATLSNEKLFF. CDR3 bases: TGTGCCAGCAGCCGAGGGGGGGCGACGCTATCTAATGAAAAACTGTTTTTT.

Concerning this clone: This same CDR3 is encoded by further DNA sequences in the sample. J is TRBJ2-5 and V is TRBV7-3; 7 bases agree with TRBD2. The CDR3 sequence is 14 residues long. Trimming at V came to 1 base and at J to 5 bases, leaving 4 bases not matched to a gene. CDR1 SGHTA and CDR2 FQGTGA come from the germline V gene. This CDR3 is CASSLNGGSETQYF. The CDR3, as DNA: TGTGCCAGCAGCTTAAATGGCGGGAGCGAGACCCAGTACTTC.